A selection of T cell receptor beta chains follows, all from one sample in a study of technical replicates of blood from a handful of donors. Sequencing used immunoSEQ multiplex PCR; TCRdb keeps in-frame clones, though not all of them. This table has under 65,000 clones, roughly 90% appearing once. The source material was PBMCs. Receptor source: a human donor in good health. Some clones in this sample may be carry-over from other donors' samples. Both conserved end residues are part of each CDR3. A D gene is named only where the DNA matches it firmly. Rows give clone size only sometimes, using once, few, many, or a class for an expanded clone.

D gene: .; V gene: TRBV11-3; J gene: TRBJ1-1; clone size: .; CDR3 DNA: TGTGCCAGCAGCTTCCGACAAAACACTGAAGCTTTCTTT; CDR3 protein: CASSFRQNTEAFF
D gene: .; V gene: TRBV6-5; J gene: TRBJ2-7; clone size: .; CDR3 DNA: TGTGCCAGCAGGATTTCCCTAGCTGACTACTACGAGCAGTACTTC; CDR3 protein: CASRISLADYYEQYF
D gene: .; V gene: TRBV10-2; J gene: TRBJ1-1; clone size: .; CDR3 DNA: TGCGCCAGCAGACTAGGGCCGGGGAAGGACACTGAAGCTTTCTTT; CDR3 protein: CASRLGPGKDTEAFF
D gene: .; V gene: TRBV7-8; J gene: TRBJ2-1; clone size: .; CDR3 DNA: TGTGCCAGCAGCTATGGACAGTACAATGAGCAGTTCTTC; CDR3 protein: CASSYGQYNEQFF
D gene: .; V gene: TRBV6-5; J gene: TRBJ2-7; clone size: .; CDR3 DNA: TGTGCCAGCAGTTTAAAAGGGGCAGGCGTCTCCTACGAGCAGTACTTC; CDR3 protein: CASSLKGAGVSYEQYF
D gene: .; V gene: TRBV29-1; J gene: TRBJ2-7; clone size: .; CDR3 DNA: TGCAGCGTCTCCCCAGGGGAAGGAACCTACGAGCAGTACTTC; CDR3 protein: CSVSPGEGTYEQYF
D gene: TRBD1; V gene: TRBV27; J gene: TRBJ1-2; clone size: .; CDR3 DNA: TGTGCCAGCTATACCGGACAGGGCAGGGGCTACACCTTC; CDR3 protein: CASYTGQGRGYTF
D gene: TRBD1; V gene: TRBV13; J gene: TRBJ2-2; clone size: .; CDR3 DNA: TGTGCCAGCAGCTCTGACAGGGGTATATCGACCGGGGAGCTGTTTTTT; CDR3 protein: CASSSDRGISTGELFF
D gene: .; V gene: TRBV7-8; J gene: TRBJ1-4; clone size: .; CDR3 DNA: TGTGCCAGCAGCTTTGGGGGGGCGATTAATGAAAAACTGTTTTTT; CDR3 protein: CASSFGGAINEKLFF
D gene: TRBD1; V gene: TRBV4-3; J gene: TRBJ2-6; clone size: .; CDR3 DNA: TGCGCCAGCGCCAAAGGGACAGGGGGGTCAGGGGCCAACGTCCTGACTTTC; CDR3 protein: CASAKGTGGSGANVLTF
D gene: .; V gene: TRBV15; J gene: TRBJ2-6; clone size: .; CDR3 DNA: TGTGCCACCAGCGCGCGCTCTGGGGCCAACGTCCTGACTTTC; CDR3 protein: CATSARSGANVLTF
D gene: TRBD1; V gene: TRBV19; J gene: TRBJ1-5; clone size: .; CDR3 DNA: TGTGCCAGTAGTATGAGGGACGGACAGGGGGCCAGACAGCCCCAGCATTTT; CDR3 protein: CASSMRDGQGARQPQHF
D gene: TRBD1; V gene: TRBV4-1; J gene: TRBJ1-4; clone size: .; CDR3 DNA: TGCGCCAGCAGCCAAGTGGGGACAGCGAATGAAAAACTGTTTTTT; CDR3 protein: CASSQVGTANEKLFF
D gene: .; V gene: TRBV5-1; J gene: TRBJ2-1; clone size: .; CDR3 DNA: TGCGCCAGCAGCTTAGTATCCGGGAAGGGTGAGCAGTTCTTC; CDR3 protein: CASSLVSGKGEQFF
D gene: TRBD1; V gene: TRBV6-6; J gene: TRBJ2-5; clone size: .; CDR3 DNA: TGTGCCAGCAGGGAAATTGACAGGGCACAAGAGACCCAGTACTTC; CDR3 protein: CASREIDRAQETQYF
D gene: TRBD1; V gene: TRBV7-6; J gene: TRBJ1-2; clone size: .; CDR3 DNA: TGTGCCAGCAGCTTAACCGGGACAGGGGCCTATGGCTACACCTTC; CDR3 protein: CASSLTGTGAYGYTF
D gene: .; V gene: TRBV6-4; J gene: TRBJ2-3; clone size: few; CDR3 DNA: TGTGCCAGCAGTGACTCAGCCACAGATACGCAGTATTTT; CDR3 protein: CASSDSATDTQYF
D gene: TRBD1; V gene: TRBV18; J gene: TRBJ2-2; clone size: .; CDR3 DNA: TGTGCCAGCTCACCACCGACAGGGCCGCTCGGGGAGCTGTTTTTT; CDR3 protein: CASSPPTGPLGELFF